The 14 T cell receptor beta chains below all came from one sample that was sequenced in a study of T-cell memory formation after mild COVID-19. TCRdb itself ran the 5' RACE reads through MiXCR, one entry per CDR3 protein. The table shows about 130,000 distinct CDR3 sequences, with around 27% occurring only once. The sample consisted of PBMCs or a T cell subset sorted from them (not recorded which). Source of these receptors: an adult woman who had mild COVID-19 (a few samples of this study predate the infection). Cell type and time point are not known.

This chain links TRBV6-5 with TRBJ2-5; 12 bases align to TRBD2. The germline V gene has CDR1 MNHEY and CDR2 SVGAGI. The junction had 7 bases not matched to a gene; V was cut back by 2 bases and J by 3 bases. CDR3 size: 17 residues. This chain's CDR3 is CASSYGLAGGPEETQYF. For the CDR3, the DNA is TGTGCCAGCAGTTACGGGCTAGCGGGAGGGCCGGAAGAGACCCAGTACTTC.

This clonotype was observed a few times. The V and J genes are TRBV7-6 and TRBJ2-7; a possible D gene is TRBD2 (6 bases). CDR1 SGHVS and CDR2 FNYEAQ come from the germline V gene. CDR3 length: 14 residues. Deletions cut 1 base from V and 5 bases from J, with 12 bases between. The CDR3 nucleotides are TGTGCCAGCAGCTTAGGGCGGGACGGCGACGAGCAGTACTTC. This sequence encodes CASSLGRDGDEQYF.

This clonotype came up a few times. This chain uses TRBV19 with TRBJ2-5; possibly TRBD1 for D (6 bases). Trimming took 5 bases from V and 5 from J, leaving 18 bases between them. Per the germline V gene, CDR1 is LNHDA and CDR2 is SQIVND (reference sequence). The CDR3 has 15 amino acids. CDR3 protein: CASSPTRGTMETQYF. CDR3 coding DNA: TGTGCCAGTAGTCCCACGCGAGGGACAATGGAGACCCAGTACTTC.

V and J are TRBV19 and TRBJ2-3, with 7 bases that match TRBD2. The CDR3 has 16 amino acids. CDR1 and CDR2 (germline): LNHDA, SQIVND (reference sequence). The V segment lost 3 bases and the J segment 2 bases; nucleotides outside the gene matches: 8. For the CDR3, the DNA is TGTGCCAGTAGTATCGGGGCTAGCGGTCTCACAGATACGCAGTATTTT. It codes for CASSIGASGLTDTQYF.

The chain recombines TRBV15 with TRBJ2-7, with 8 bases that match TRBD2. The CDR3 consists of 14 residues. V lost 4 bases and J lost 6; bases outside the gene matches: 8. Per the germline V gene, CDR1 is LNHNV and CDR2 is YYDKDF (reference sequence). This chain's CDR3 is CATSTEAGAGEQYF. CDR3 sequence (DNA): TGTGCCACCAGCACGGAAGCGGGAGCCGGCGAGCAGTACTTC.

The chain employs TRBV5-5 and TRBJ2-2; D remains unclear. The CDR3 consists of 15 residues. CDR1 and CDR2 from the germline V gene are SGHKS and YYEKEE (reference sequence). V gave up 1 base and J gave up 1 base, with 8 bases separating them. In nucleotides, the CDR3 is TGTGCCAGCAGCTTGTCGTGGGGGAACACCGGGGAGCTGTTTTTT. Translation: CASSLSWGNTGELFF.

Regarding this clonotype: A much larger clonotype is one base distant, so this may be a read error. V and J are TRBV4-3 and TRBJ1-1; D is uncertain. Germline lookup yields CDR1 LGHNA and CDR2 YSLEER. The CDR3 totals 14 residues. V was clipped by 1 base and J by 4 bases, with 10 bases between them. The CDR3 spells CASSQAKGFTEAFF. CDR3 nucleotide sequence: TGCGCCAGCAGCCAAGCGAAGGGCTTCACTGAAGCTTTCTTT.

The chain recombines TRBV24-1 with TRBJ2-1; a weak D match, TRBD2 (6 bases). CDR1 and CDR2 from the germline V gene are KGHDR and SFDVKD. The CDR3 loop spans 16 amino acids. Trimming pared 2 bases from V and 7 bases from J, leaving 17 bases between. The CDR3 DNA follows: TGTGCCACCAGTGATTCGCGACTGACTAGGGAGAATGAGCAGTTCTTC. The encoded protein is CATSDSRLTRENEQFF.

This clonotype was detected only once. CDR3: CATSDQDRGDNEQFF. CDR3 nucleotide sequence: TGTGCCACCAGTGACCAGGACAGGGGGGACAATGAGCAGTTCTTC. The J gene is TRBJ2-1, the V gene TRBV24-1, with 10 bases identical to TRBD1. Unmatched junction bases numbered 4, after V lost 4 bases and J lost 5 bases. From germline, CDR1 is KGHDR and CDR2 SFDVKD. The CDR3 is 15 amino acids.

This clonotype turned up a few times. The rearrangement links TRBV24-1 to TRBJ2-3; TRBD2 is a possible D gene (6 bases). The ends were cut back, 9 bases at V and 5 bases at J, with 14 bases in the middle. Germline V gives CDR1 KGHDR, CDR2 SFDVKD. The CDR3 is 13 residues long. The CDR3 region is CATRGGLVDTQYF. The CDR3 coding sequence is TGTGCCACCCGTGGGGGACTCGTAGATACGCAGTATTTT.

This clonotype has more than one count but fewer than ten. The chain uses TRBV5-4 and TRBJ2-3; 7 bases align to TRBD1. This CDR3 comprises 15 residues. The germline V gene has CDR1 SGHNT and CDR2 YYREEE (reference sequence). With 1 base clipped from V and 8 bases from J, the junction kept 10 bases outside the gene matches. The CDR3 bases are TGTGCCAGCAGCTTGCCGGACAGGTCCTCTGGTACGCAGTATTTT. This gives the protein CASSLPDRSSGTQYF. The complete variable domain, with remaining parts taken from reference TRBV5-4 and TRBJ2-3, reads ETGVTQSPTHLIKTRGQQVTLRCSSQSGHNTVSWYQQALGQGPQFIFQYYREEENGRGNFPPRFSGLQFPNYSSELNVNALELDDSALYLCASSLPDRSSGTQYFGPGTRLTVL.

V usage is TRBV7-9 and J usage is TRBJ1-4; TRBD1 is a possible D gene (5 bases). The CDR3 covers 16 residues. V dropped 0 bases and J dropped 6 bases, with 14 bases sitting between them. From germline, CDR1 is SEHNR and CDR2 FQNEAQ (reference sequence). The CDR3 nucleotides are TGTGCCAGCAGCTTAGCGCTGGCCCGGGGGGATGAAAAACTGTTTTTT. As protein: CASSLALARGDEKLFF.

The V and J genes are TRBV12-3 or TRBV12-4 and TRBJ2-1; D gene unclear. CDR3 size: 12 residues. Between the trimmed V and J ends, which lost 5 bases and 6 bases, there was a span of 8 bases. The CDR3 reads CASSVTANEQFF. In DNA form, the CDR3 reads TGTGCCAGCAGTGTGACGGCCAATGAGCAGTTCTTC.

V gene TRBV4-1 combines with J gene TRBJ1-1, with TRBD1 as a possible D gene (5 bases). V shed 0 bases and J shed 7 bases, with 15 bases lying between them. This CDR3 has 15 residues. Germline V gene lookup returns CDR1 MGHRA and CDR2 YSYEKL. The CDR3 sequence: CASSQEARVVDEAFF. As DNA, the CDR3 is TGCGCCAGCAGCCAAGAGGCCAGGGTGGTCGATGAAGCTTTCTTT.